Sequencing of this TCR beta chain was carried out in a study of shared clonotypes between healthy human individuals. Looked up from germline, CDR1 is SEHNR and CDR2 is FQNEAQ (reference sequence). The CDR3 loop spans 15 amino acids. V was clipped by 4 bases and J by 4 bases; unmatched bases: 8. The data were produced by immunoSEQ multiplex PCR, yet TCRdb's version contains in-frame clones alone and is incomplete. The profile shows about 2.4 million clones, 85% to 95% of them singletons. The chain carries TRBV7-9 and TRBJ1-2; TRBD1 aligns across 8 bases. The receptor was isolated from a man aged 18 to 30 in good health. The sample taken for sequencing was naive CD4+ T cells sorted from blood. Subset noted: CD45RA+ positively selected. CDR3 sequence reads: CASSSQGARGYGYTF. CDR3 sequence (DNA): TGTGCCAGCAGCTCCCAGGGGGCGCGGGGCTATGGCTACACCTTC. Filled out from reference TRBV7-9 and TRBJ1-2, the complete variable domain reads DTGVSQNPRHKITKRGQNVTFRCDPISEHNRLYWYRQTLGQGPEFLTYFQNEAQLEKSRLLSDRFSAERPKGSFSTLEIQRTEQGDSAMYLCASSSQGARGYGYTFGSGTRLTVV.